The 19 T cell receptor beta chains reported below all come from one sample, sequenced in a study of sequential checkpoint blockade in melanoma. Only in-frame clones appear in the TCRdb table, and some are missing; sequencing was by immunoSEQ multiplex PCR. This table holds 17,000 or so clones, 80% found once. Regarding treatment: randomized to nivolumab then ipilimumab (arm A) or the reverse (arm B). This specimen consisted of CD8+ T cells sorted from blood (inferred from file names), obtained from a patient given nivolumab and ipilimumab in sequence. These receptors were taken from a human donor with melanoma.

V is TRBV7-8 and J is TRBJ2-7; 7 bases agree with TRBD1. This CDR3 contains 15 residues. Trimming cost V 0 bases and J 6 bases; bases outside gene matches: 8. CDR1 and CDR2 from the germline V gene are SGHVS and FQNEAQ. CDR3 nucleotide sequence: TGTGCCAGCAGCTTAGCCCAGGGGGAGATAATCGAGCAGTACTTC. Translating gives CASSLAQGEIIEQYF. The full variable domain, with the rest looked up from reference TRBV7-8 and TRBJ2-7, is GAGVSQSPRYKVAKRGQDVALRCDPISGHVSLFWYQQALGQGPEFLTYFQNEAQLDKSGLPSDRFFAERPEGSVSTLKIQRTQQEDSAVYLCASSLAQGEIIEQYFGPGTRLTVT.

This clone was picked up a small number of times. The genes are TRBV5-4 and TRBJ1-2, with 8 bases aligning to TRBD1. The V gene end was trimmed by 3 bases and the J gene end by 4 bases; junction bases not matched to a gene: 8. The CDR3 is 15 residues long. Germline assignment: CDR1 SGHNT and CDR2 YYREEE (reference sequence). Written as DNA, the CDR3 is TGTGCCAGCAGCTCTGGACAGGGACAGGCCTATGGCTACACCTTC. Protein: CASSSGQGQAYGYTF.

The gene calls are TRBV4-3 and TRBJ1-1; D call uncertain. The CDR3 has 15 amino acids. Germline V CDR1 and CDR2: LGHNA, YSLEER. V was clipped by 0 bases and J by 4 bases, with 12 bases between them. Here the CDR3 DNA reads TGCGCCAGCAGCCAAGAAACTTTCCTAGTCACTGAAGCTTTCTTT. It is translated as CASSQETFLVTEAFF.

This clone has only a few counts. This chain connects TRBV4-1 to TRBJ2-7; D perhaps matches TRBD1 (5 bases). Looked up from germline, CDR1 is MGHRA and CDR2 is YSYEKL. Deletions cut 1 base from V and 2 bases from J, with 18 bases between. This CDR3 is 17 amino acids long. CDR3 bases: TGCGCCAGCAGCCAAGTAAGGGGCAGCGCCATTACCTACGAGCAGTACTTC. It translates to CASSQVRGSAITYEQYF.

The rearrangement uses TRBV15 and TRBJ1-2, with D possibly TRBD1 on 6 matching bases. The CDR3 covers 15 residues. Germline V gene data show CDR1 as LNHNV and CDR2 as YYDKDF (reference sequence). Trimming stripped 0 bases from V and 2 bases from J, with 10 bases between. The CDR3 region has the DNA TGTGCCACCAGCAGAGACAGGGGAGAAAACTATGGCTACACCTTC. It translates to CATSRDRGENYGYTF.

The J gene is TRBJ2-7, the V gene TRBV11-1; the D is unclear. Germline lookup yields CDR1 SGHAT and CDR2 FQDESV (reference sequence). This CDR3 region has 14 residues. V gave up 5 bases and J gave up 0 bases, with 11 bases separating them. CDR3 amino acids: CASSGQLSSYEQYF. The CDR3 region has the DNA TGTGCCAGCAGCGGGCAGCTTTCCTCCTACGAGCAGTACTTC.

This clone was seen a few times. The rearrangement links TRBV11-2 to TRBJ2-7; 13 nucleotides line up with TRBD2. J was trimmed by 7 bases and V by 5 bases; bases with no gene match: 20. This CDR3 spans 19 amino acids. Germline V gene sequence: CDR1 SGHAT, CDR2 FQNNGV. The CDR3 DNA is TGTGCCAGCAGCCCATATGTAGGACTAGCGGGAGTAGGGGTCTGGGAGCAGTACTTC. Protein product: CASSPYVGLAGVGVWEQYF.

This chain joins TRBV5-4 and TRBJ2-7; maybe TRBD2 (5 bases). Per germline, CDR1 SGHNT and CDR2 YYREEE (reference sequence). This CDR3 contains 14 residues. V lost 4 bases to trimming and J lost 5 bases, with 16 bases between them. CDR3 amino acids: CASSLEAAGDEQYF. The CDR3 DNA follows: TGTGCCAGCAGCCTGGAGGCGGCCGGCGACGAGCAGTACTTC.

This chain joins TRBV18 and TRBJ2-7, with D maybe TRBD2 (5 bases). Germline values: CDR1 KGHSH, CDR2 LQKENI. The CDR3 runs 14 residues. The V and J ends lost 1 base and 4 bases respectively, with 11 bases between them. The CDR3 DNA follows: TGTGCCAGCTCACCACGTGACTACCCATACGAGCAGTACTTC. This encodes CASSPRDYPYEQYF.

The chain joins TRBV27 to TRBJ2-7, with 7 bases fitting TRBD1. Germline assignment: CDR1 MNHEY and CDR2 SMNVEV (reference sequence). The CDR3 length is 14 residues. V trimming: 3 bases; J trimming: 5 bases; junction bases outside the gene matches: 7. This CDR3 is CASSFGQVVNEQYF. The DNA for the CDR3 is TGTGCCAGCAGTTTCGGACAGGTCGTGAACGAGCAGTACTTC.

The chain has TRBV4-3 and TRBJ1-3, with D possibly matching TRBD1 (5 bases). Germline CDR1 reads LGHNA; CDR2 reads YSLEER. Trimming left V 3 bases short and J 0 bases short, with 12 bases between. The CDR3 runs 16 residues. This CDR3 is CASSQSSTGSGNTIYF. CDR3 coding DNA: TGCGCCAGCAGCCAGAGTAGTACAGGCTCTGGAAACACCATATATTTT.

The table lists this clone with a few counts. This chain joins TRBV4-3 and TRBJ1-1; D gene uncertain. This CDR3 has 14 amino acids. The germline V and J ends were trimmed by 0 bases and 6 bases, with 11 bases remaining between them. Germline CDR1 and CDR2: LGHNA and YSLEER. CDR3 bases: TGCGCCAGCAGCCAAGATCCTGGCCAGTCTGAAGCTTTCTTT. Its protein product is CASSQDPGQSEAFF.

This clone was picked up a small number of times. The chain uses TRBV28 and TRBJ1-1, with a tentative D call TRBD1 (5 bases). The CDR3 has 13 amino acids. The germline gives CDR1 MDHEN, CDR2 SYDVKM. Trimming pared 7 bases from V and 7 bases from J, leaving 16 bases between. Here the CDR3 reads CASTALGPLEAFF. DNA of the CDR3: TGTGCCAGCACCGCTTTGGGGCCGCTTGAAGCTTTCTTT.

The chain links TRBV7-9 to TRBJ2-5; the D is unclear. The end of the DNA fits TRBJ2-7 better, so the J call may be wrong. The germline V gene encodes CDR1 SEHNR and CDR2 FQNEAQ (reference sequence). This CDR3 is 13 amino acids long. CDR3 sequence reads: CASSLGGNYEQYF. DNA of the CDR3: TGTGCCAGCAGCTTAGGTGGCAACTACGAGCAGTACTTC.

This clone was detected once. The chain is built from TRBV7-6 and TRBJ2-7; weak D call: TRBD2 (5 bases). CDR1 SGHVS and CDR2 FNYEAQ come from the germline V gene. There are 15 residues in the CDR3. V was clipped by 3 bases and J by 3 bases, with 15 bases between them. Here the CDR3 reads CASSLETAGNYEQYF. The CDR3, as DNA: TGTGCCAGCAGCTTGGAGACGGCGGGTAACTACGAGCAGTACTTC.

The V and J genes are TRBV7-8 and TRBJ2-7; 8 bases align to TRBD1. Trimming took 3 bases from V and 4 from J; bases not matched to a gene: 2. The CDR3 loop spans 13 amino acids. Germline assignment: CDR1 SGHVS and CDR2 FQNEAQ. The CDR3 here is CASSLDRVYEQYF. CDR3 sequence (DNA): TGTGCCAGCAGCTTGGACAGGGTGTACGAGCAGTACTTC.

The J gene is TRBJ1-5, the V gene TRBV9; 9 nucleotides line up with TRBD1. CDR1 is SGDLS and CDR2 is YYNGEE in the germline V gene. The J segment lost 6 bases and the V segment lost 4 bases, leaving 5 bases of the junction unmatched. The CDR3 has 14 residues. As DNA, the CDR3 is TGTGCCAGCAGCCCAGGGACAGGGAGTCAGCCCCAGCATTTT. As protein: CASSPGTGSQPQHF.

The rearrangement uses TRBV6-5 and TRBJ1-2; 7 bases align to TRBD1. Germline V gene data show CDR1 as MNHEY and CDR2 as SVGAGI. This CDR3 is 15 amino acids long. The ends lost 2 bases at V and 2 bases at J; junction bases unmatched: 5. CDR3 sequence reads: CASSYVQGQNYGYTF. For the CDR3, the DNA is TGTGCCAGCAGTTACGTCCAGGGACAGAACTATGGCTACACCTTC.

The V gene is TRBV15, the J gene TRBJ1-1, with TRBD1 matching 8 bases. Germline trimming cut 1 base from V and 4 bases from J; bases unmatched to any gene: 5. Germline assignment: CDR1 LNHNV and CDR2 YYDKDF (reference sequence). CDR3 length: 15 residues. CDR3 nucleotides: TGTGCCACCAGCAGAGTGGCAGGGGGCTCCACTGAAGCTTTCTTT. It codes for CATSRVAGGSTEAFF.